The rows below give T cell receptor beta chains drawn from one sample of a study of T cells in Graves' hyperthyroidism and ophthalmopathy. TCRdb re-called the multiplex PCR reads through MiXCR, storing one row per CDR3 protein. The sample holds hundreds of thousands of distinct CDR3 sequences, 11% to 15% seen once. The sequenced sample was blood. These receptors were obtained from a woman aged 25 to 39 with Graves' hyperthyroidism that later progressed to Graves' ophthalmopathy. Each CDR3 is given with its conserved first and last residue. The order of the fields is V gene, D gene, clone size, CDR3 length, J gene, CDR3 DNA, CDR3 protein. The D gene is left open where the match is weak. Not every row has a clone size; where given, it reads once, few, many or a size class.

>TRBV7-9|-|many|16|TRBJ2-7
TGTGCCAGCAGCTTAGTTACAGGCGAGTTCTCCTACGAGCAGTACTTC
CASSLVTGEFSYEQYF
>TRBV28|-|many|12|TRBJ2-1
TGTGCCAGCAGTTTAGACCTCTATGAGCAGTTCTTC
CASSLDLYEQFF
>TRBV15|-|-|15|TRBJ1-4
TGTGCCACCAGCCCCCGGGAGGGACATAATGAAAAACTGTTTTTT
CATSPREGHNEKLFF
>TRBV30|-|many|14|TRBJ1-6
TGTGCCTGGACCGAGATCCAAACGGGTTCACCCCTCCACTTT
CAWTEIQTGSPLHF
>TRBV4-2|-|-|14|TRBJ2-2
TGTGCCAGCAGCCAAGCTGAGGGTAACGGGGAGCTGTTTTTT
CASSQAEGNGELFF
>TRBV11-2|TRBD2|many|15|TRBJ2-1
TGTGCCAGCAGCTTTACTAGCGACTCCTACAATGAGCAGTTCTTC
CASSFTSDSYNEQFF
>TRBV3-1|-|many|11|TRBJ2-1
TGTGCCAGCAGCCAGGGAGCCGAGCAGTTCTTC
CASSQGAEQFF
>TRBV13|-|many|14|TRBJ1-1
TGTGCCAGCAGCTTAGGGGGTGGATGGACTGAAGCTTTCTTT
CASSLGGGWTEAFF
>TRBV20-1|-|many|15|TRBJ2-3
TGCAGTGCTAGTAATCGGGGTACGGGGACAGATACGCAGTATTTT
CSASNRGTGTDTQYF
>TRBV10-3|-|-|14|TRBJ1-1
TGTGCCATCAGGGAGACAGGTATGAACACTGAAGCTTTCTTT
CAIRETGMNTEAFF